Each of the 10 T cell receptor beta chains below was sequenced from the same sample in a study of shared T cell receptors in the human thymus. Generated by immunoSEQ multiplex PCR, the TCRdb table keeps only in-frame clones and is missing some. The top ten hold about 0.011% of the sample, which has 600,000 to 900,000 clones, approximately 85% seen once. These data are also associated with another study on human thymus T cells.

The sequenced sample consisted of thymocytes. The receptors derive from a girl under two years old with a congenital heart defect.

The chain recombines TRBV10-3 with TRBJ1-1; the match to TRBD1 covers 10 bases. Germline CDR1 is ENHRY and CDR2 is SYGVKD. With 5 bases clipped from V and 4 bases from J, the junction kept 10 bases outside the gene matches. The CDR3 length is 16 residues. The CDR3 DNA is TGTGCCATCAGTACCGGGACAGGGGAGCTTGGCACTGAAGCTTTCTTT. Translated, it gives CAISTGTGELGTEAFF.

This chain connects TRBV29-1 to TRBJ1-3; no clear D gene. CDR3 length equals 14 residues. The germline V and J ends were trimmed by 3 bases and 0 bases, with 9 bases remaining between them. CDR1 and CDR2 from the germline V gene are SQVTM and ANQGSEA. As DNA, the CDR3 is TGCAGCGTTGAGTCCGTTAACTCTGGAAACACCATATATTTT. Translated, it gives CSVESVNSGNTIYF.

The chain carries TRBV11-2 and TRBJ2-5, with 8 nucleotides matching TRBD2. Germline V gene lookup returns CDR1 SGHAT and CDR2 FQNNGV. The CDR3 runs to 13 residues. Losses at the gene ends were 5 bases for V and 4 bases for J; bases not matched to a gene: 3. CDR3 region: CASSHSGGETQYF. CDR3 DNA: TGTGCCAGCAGCCACAGCGGGGGAGAGACCCAGTACTTC.

J is TRBJ2-2 and V is TRBV5-5; the match to TRBD1 covers 7 bases. Per germline, CDR1 SGHKS and CDR2 YYEKEE (reference sequence). The trim removed 1 base at V and 5 bases at J, leaving 8 bases unmatched. The CDR3 has 16 amino acids. Here the CDR3 DNA reads TGTGCCAGCAGCTTGAGGGGGCAGATGCAAACCGGGGAGCTGTTTTTT. Its translation: CASSLRGQMQTGELFF.

The chain has TRBV5-1 and TRBJ2-7, with TRBD1 matching 11 bases. V was pared by 3 bases and J by 3 bases, with 14 bases of the junction left unmatched. The CDR3 runs to 18 residues. CDR1 is SGHRS, CDR2 YFSETQ, per germline. CDR3 coding DNA: TGCGCCAGCAGCTCGGGGGAAACGCCCGGGACAGGGGGCTACGAGCAGTACTTC. It yields the protein CASSSGETPGTGGYEQYF.

The chain has TRBV6-6 and TRBJ2-7; 9 bases map to TRBD2. This CDR3 is 16 amino acids long. The ends lost 0 bases at V and 3 bases at J; junction bases unmatched: 6. The germline V gene encodes CDR1 MNHNY and CDR2 SVGAGI (reference sequence). The CDR3 region has the DNA TGTGCCAGCAGTTACTCGGAGATAGCGGGGGACTACGAGCAGTACTTC. It yields the protein CASSYSEIAGDYEQYF.

This rearrangement joins TRBV5-4 to TRBJ1-2; weak D call: TRBD1 (6 bases). V lost 2 bases, J lost 0 bases, and 14 bases lay in between. Germline lookup yields CDR1 SGHNT and CDR2 YYREEE (reference sequence). The CDR3 contains 16 residues. The DNA for the CDR3 is TGTGCCAGCAGCTTCCCTCAGGGGAAAGCTAACTATGGCTACACCTTC. This gives the protein CASSFPQGKANYGYTF.

The chain combines TRBV27 with TRBJ2-7; 9 bases are shared with TRBD1. After removal of 3 bases from V and 4 bases from J, the junction contained 7 bases not matched to a gene. The CDR3 length is 15 residues. Germline values: CDR1 MNHEY, CDR2 SMNVEV (reference sequence). The CDR3 bases are TGTGCCAGCAGTTTTTCGGGACAGGGACTTTACGAGCAGTACTTC. Translating gives CASSFSGQGLYEQYF.

V gene TRBV6-1 combines with J gene TRBJ1-5; D not certain. The CDR3 is 17 amino acids. Trimming removed 2 bases from V and 6 bases from J, with 20 bases in between. The germline gives CDR1 MNHNS, CDR2 SASEGT. The CDR3 bases are TGTGCCAGCAGTGAATATAAGTTCTCCCCGTCGGGTCAGCCCCAGCATTTT. It encodes CASSEYKFSPSGQPQHF.

The genes are TRBV5-1 and TRBJ2-1; 9 bases fit TRBD2. J was trimmed by 8 bases and V by 1 base; bases with no gene match: 7. CDR1 is SGHRS and CDR2 is YFSETQ in the germline V gene. The CDR3 sequence is 15 residues long. The CDR3: CASSLRRGGLDEQFF. The DNA of the CDR3 is TGCGCCAGCAGCTTGAGGCGGGGGGGCCTCGATGAGCAGTTCTTC.